What follows are 27 T cell receptor beta chains derived from one specimen sequenced in a study of human T cells and chemical hapten exposure. Time point defined: patch test 2, 6 weeks after DPC sensitization. Stated treatment: therapeutic diphenylcyclopropenone sensitization with weekly scalp DPC. TCRdb re-called the RACE reads through MiXCR, storing one row per CDR3 protein. This table has 84,000 or so distinct CDR3 sequences, roughly 10% appearing once. The sequencing used whole blood, collected in connection with sensitization to the hapten diphenylcyclopropenone (DPC). The receptor source for this set is a woman aged 30 to 39 with alopecia areata. Some clones in this sample may be carry-over from other donors' samples.

Many counts were recorded for this clonotype. The chain links TRBV18 to TRBJ1-4; D unclear. V lost 3 bases and J 7 bases, leaving 9 bases between the germline ends. The germline CDR1 and CDR2 sequences are KGHSH and LQKENI. This CDR3 has 13 residues. The DNA for the CDR3 is TGTGCCAGCTCACCTGACTTAACTGAAAAACTGTTTTTT. Translated, it gives CASSPDLTEKLFF.

The chain employs TRBV9 and TRBJ2-3, with TRBD2 identical over 10 bases. Trimming cost V 7 bases and J 3 bases; bases outside gene matches: 5. This CDR3 region has 14 residues. Germline V gene lookup returns CDR1 SGDLS and CDR2 YYNGEE. CDR3 in DNA: TGTGCCAGCGCCGGACTAGCGGTTACAGATACGCAGTATTTT. Translating it yields CASAGLAVTDTQYF.

This chain uses TRBV7-2 with TRBJ2-5; D gene uncertain. V was clipped by 5 bases and J by 4 bases, with 8 bases between them. In germline, CDR1 is SGHTA, CDR2 FQGNSA. The length of the CDR3 is 12 residues. The CDR3 here is CASSRSAETQYF. For the CDR3, the DNA is TGTGCCAGCAGCCGCTCGGCAGAGACCCAGTACTTC. Full variable domain (missing parts from reference TRBV7-2 and TRBJ2-5): GAGVSQSPSNKVTEKGKDVELRCDPISGHTALYWYRQSLGQGLEFLIYFQGNSAPDKSGLPSDRFSAERTGGSVSTLTIQRTQQEDSAVYLCASSRSAETQYFGPGTRLLVL.

The chain recombines TRBV29-1 with TRBJ1-4, with D unresolved. V dropped 7 bases and J dropped 5 bases, with 5 bases sitting between them. The CDR3 has 10 amino acids. Germline values: CDR1 SQVTM, CDR2 ANQGSEA. The CDR3 coding sequence is TGCAGCGCGGGAAATGAAAAACTGTTTTTT. It translates to CSAGNEKLFF.

Only a few counts were recorded for this clonotype. This chain joins TRBV5-1 and TRBJ1-2; TRBD1 agrees at 8 bases. Germline-derived CDR1 and CDR2 are SGHRS and YFSETQ. There are 14 residues in the CDR3. V dropped 5 bases and J dropped 6; count of bases not matched to a gene: 9. The chain's CDR3 is CASRAAPTGDGYTF. The CDR3 bases are TGCGCCAGCAGGGCCGCCCCGACAGGGGATGGCTACACCTTC.

A few counts support this clonotype. A much larger clone lies a single base off, so this may be a read error. The rearrangement uses TRBV5-8 and TRBJ1-1; 8 nucleotides match TRBD1. V gave up 5 bases and J gave up 5 bases; unmatched junction bases: 8. Germline V gene sequence: CDR1 SGHTS, CDR2 YDEGEE. There are 14 residues in the CDR3. The CDR3 DNA sequence: TGTGCCAGCAGTCCAGGCAGGGGGCGAACTGAAGCTTTCTTT. Protein: CASSPGRGRTEAFF.

This clonotype was seen at least ten times. The chain combines TRBV28 with TRBJ1-1; D gene ambiguous. Germline CDR1 MDHEN, CDR2 SYDVKM. The CDR3 has 12 amino acids. The V end lost 4 bases, the J end lost 0 bases, and 3 bases lay between the germline ends. CDR3 region: CASSSMNTEAFF. CDR3 bases: TGTGCCAGCAGTTCTATGAACACTGAAGCTTTCTTT.

The CDR3 DNA reads as TGCGCCAGCAAACCGGAGAGCTCCTATAATTCACCCCTCCACTTT. This sequence encodes CASKPESSYNSPLHF. The J gene is TRBJ1-6, the V gene TRBV5-1; D is unclear. V was cut by 6 bases and J by 0 bases, with 10 bases left in between. This CDR3 has 15 amino acids. The V gene's germline CDR1 is SGHRS and CDR2 YFSETQ.

The V and J genes are TRBV3-1 and TRBJ1-2; no clear D. Trimming left V 1 base short and J 5 bases short, with 5 bases between. The CDR3 is 12 amino acids. Germline CDR1 is LGHDT and CDR2 is YNNKEL (reference sequence). The CDR3 protein is CASSQVFYGYTF. The CDR3 DNA is TGTGCCAGCAGCCAAGTTTTTTATGGCTACACCTTC.

This clonotype has ten or more counts. J is TRBJ1-6 and V is TRBV4-2; D possibly corresponds to TRBD1 (5 bases). This CDR3 has 14 amino acids. Between the trimmed V and J ends, which lost 3 bases and 6 bases, there was a span of 9 bases. CDR1 is LGHNA, CDR2 YNFKEQ, per germline. This chain's CDR3 is CASSQDKFNSPLHF. Here the CDR3 DNA reads TGTGCCAGCAGCCAGGACAAGTTTAATTCACCCCTCCACTTT.

This clonotype was recorded at least ten times. The CDR3 DNA sequence: TGTGCCAGCAGGATGGAGGGGCCGAACACTGAAGCTTTCTTT. It specifies CASRMEGPNTEAFF. The V gene is TRBV6-2 or TRBV6-3, the J gene TRBJ1-1; a weak D match, TRBD1 (5 bases). The germline V gene encodes CDR1 MNHEY and CDR2 SVGEGT. V lost 6 bases to trimming and J lost 1 base, with 12 bases between them. The CDR3 runs 14 residues.

V gene TRBV27 combines with J gene TRBJ2-2; D is possibly TRBD1 (5 bases). This CDR3 has 17 amino acids. With 5 bases removed from V and 0 bases from J, the gap between germline ends came to 16 bases. Germline values: CDR1 MNHEY, CDR2 SMNVEV (reference sequence). CDR3 region: CASSETDSFANTGELFF. For the CDR3, the DNA is TGTGCCAGCAGTGAGACAGACTCCTTCGCGAACACCGGGGAGCTGTTTTTT.

The chain has TRBV28 and TRBJ2-1, with D tentatively TRBD2 (6 bases). This CDR3 spans 15 amino acids. The V end was cut by 5 bases, the J end by 10 bases, with 21 bases between. CDR1 is MDHEN, CDR2 SYDVKM, per germline. The CDR3 sequence: CASSGVGQLAEEQFF. CDR3 DNA: TGTGCCAGCAGTGGGGTCGGACAACTAGCTGAGGAGCAGTTCTTC. Full variable domain (missing parts from reference TRBV28 and TRBJ2-1): DVKVTQSSRYLVKRTGEKVFLECVQDMDHENMFWYRQDPGLGLRLIYFSYDVKMKEKGDIPEGYSVSREKKERFSLILESASTNQTSMYLCASSGVGQLAEEQFFGPGTRLTVL.

Many counts were recorded for this clonotype. The chain uses TRBV5-6 and TRBJ2-3, with TRBD2 matching 7 bases. The junction had 8 bases not matched to a gene; V was cut back by 4 bases and J by 3 bases. This CDR3 spans 15 amino acids. From germline, CDR1 is SGHDT and CDR2 YYEEEE. CDR3 coding DNA: TGTGCCAGCAGCCTCCGGGACTATGATACAGATACGCAGTATTTT. This encodes CASSLRDYDTDTQYF.

This clonotype was observed at least ten times. The chain is built from TRBV7-2 and TRBJ2-5, with TRBD2 matching over 12 bases. Losses at the gene ends were 3 bases for V and 5 bases for J; bases not matched to a gene: 13. The CDR3 is 18 residues long. The germline V gene has CDR1 SGHTA and CDR2 FQGNSA. For the CDR3, the DNA is TGTGCCAGCAGCTTCGAGTTCGAGACTAGCGGGAGACGGGAGACCCAGTACTTC. This codes for CASSFEFETSGRRETQYF. Filled out from reference TRBV7-2 and TRBJ2-5, the complete variable domain reads GAGVSQSPSNKVTEKGKDVELRCDPISGHTALYWYRQSLGQGLEFLIYFQGNSAPDKSGLPSDRFSAERTGGSVSTLTIQRTQQEDSAVYLCASSFEFETSGRRETQYFGPGTRLLVL.

This clonotype showed up many times. J is TRBJ2-5 and V is TRBV7-9, with TRBD2 matching over 7 bases. This CDR3 region has 16 residues. The V and J ends lost 1 base and 2 bases, in that order; junction bases with no gene match: 7. Germline V gives CDR1 SEHNR, CDR2 FQNEAQ (reference sequence). The CDR3 sequence: CASSLVGRDRQETQYF. For the CDR3, the DNA is TGTGCCAGCAGCTTAGTAGGGAGGGATCGTCAAGAGACCCAGTACTTC.

This clonotype was recorded many times. The rearrangement joins TRBV9 to TRBJ1-3; no clear D. V lost 1 base, J lost 2 bases, and 7 bases lay in between. The CDR3 has 14 amino acids. From germline, CDR1 is SGDLS and CDR2 YYNGEE. In DNA, the CDR3 is TGTGCCAGCAGCGTACAGGATGCTGGAAACACCATATATTTT. It specifies CASSVQDAGNTIYF.

Ten or more counts support this clonotype. The chain uses TRBV7-8 and TRBJ1-5; no firm D call. This CDR3 comprises 12 residues. Per germline, CDR1 SGHVS and CDR2 FQNEAQ. V was shortened by 5 bases and J by 0 bases, with 2 bases between the two germline ends. The CDR3 coding sequence is TGTGCCAGCAGCCATAGCAATCAGCCCCAGCATTTT. The encoded protein is CASSHSNQPQHF.

The rearrangement links TRBV5-1 to TRBJ1-6, with D possibly matching TRBD1 (6 bases). This CDR3 spans 15 amino acids. Trimming left V 5 bases short and J 9 bases short, with 18 bases between. Germline loops: CDR1 SGHRS, CDR2 YFSETQ. CDR3 region: CASSPHPGDPSPLHF. For the CDR3, the DNA is TGCGCCAGCAGTCCCCACCCAGGGGACCCTTCACCCCTCCACTTT.

This clonotype was detected ten times or more. V gene TRBV5-1 combines with J gene TRBJ2-2; no clear D. Germline V gene data show CDR1 as SGHRS and CDR2 as YFSETQ. The germline V and J ends were trimmed by 0 bases and 3 bases, with 9 bases remaining between them. The CDR3 runs to 15 residues. The DNA for the CDR3 is TGCGCCAGCAGCTTGGGGATCGGCGACACCGGGGAGCTGTTTTTT. Residues: CASSLGIGDTGELFF.

This clonotype turned up a few times. One base away lies a much larger clone, so this may be a sequencing read error. The chain has TRBV4-2 and TRBJ2-1, with 13 positions matching TRBD2. V lost 4 bases to trimming and J lost 5 bases; unmatched junction nucleotides: 2. The CDR3 spans 15 residues. In germline, CDR1 is LGHNA, CDR2 YNFKEQ. The CDR3 spells CASSRGTSGDNEQFF. In DNA, the CDR3 is TGTGCCAGCAGCCGCGGGACTAGCGGGGACAATGAGCAGTTCTTC.

This clonotype has ten or more counts. The rearrangement links TRBV27 to TRBJ2-1; maybe TRBD2 (5 bases). There are 15 residues in the CDR3. Germline V gives CDR1 MNHEY, CDR2 SMNVEV (reference sequence). V was pared by 5 bases and J by 6 bases, with 17 bases between. The chain's CDR3 is CASSPRAFGGNEQFF. CDR3 nucleotide sequence: TGTGCCAGCAGTCCCCGGGCCTTTGGAGGCAATGAGCAGTTCTTC.

The V and J genes are TRBV7-2 and TRBJ2-7; 8 bases are shared with TRBD1. Germline assignment: CDR1 SGHTA and CDR2 FQGNSA. J gave up 3 bases and V 3 bases, and 7 bases lay outside the gene matches. The CDR3 extends over 15 amino acids. For the CDR3, the DNA is TGTGCCAGCAGCTTTCTCCGGGACAGGAACTACGAGCAGTACTTC. Translated, it gives CASSFLRDRNYEQYF.

This clonotype was seen many times. The genes are TRBV5-1 and TRBJ2-1; TRBD2 matches at 13 bases. The CDR3 length is 15 residues. Trimming removed 4 bases from V and 4 bases from J; junction bases left unmatched: 2. From germline, CDR1 is SGHRS and CDR2 YFSETQ. Here the CDR3 DNA reads TGCGCCAGCAGCCCGGGACTAGCGGGGTACAATGAGCAGTTCTTC. This translates into CASSPGLAGYNEQFF.

The J gene is TRBJ2-3, the V gene TRBV5-5; D not resolved. The length of the CDR3 is 15 residues. Germline CDR1 is SGHKS and CDR2 is YYEKEE (reference sequence). The germline V and J ends were trimmed by 4 bases and 2 bases, with 14 bases remaining between them. The CDR3 DNA follows: TGTGCCAGCAGCCGATCCCCTTCCCACACAGATACGCAGTATTTT. Translating it yields CASSRSPSHTDTQYF.

This clonotype was seen ten or more times. The rearrangement links TRBV24-1 to TRBJ1-5; D gene ambiguous. Germline V CDR1 and CDR2: KGHDR, SFDVKD. The CDR3 is made up of 13 amino acids. Trimming shortened V by 9 bases and J by 7 bases, and 15 bases separated the two germline ends. DNA for the CDR3: TGTGCCACCCAGCACGGAGCCGGGCAGCCCCAGCATTTT. It specifies CATQHGAGQPQHF.

This clonotype has ten or more counts. The CDR3 DNA reads as TGCGCCAGCAGAATGGCGGGGTATGGCTACACCTTC. It codes for CASRMAGYGYTF. The rearrangement joins TRBV5-1 to TRBJ1-2; D gene ambiguous. Germline CDR1 and CDR2: SGHRS and YFSETQ. V lost 5 bases to trimming and J lost 5 bases, with 10 bases between them. The CDR3 length is 12 residues.